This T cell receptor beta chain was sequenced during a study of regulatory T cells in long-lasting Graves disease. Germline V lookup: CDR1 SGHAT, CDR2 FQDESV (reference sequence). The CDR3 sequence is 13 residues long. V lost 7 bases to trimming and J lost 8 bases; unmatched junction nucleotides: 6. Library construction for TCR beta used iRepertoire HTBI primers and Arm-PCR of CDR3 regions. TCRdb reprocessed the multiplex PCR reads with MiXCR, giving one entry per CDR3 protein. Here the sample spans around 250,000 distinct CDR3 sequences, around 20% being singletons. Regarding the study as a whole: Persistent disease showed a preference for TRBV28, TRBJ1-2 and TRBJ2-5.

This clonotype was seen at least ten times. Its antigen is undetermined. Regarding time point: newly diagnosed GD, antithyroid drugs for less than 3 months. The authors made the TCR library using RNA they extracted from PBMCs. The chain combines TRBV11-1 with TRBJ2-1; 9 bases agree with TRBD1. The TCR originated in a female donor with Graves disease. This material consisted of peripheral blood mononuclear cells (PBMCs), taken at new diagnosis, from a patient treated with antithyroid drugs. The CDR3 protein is CASKRTGVYEQFF. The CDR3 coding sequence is TGTGCCAGCAAGAGGACAGGGGTTTATGAGCAGTTCTTC.